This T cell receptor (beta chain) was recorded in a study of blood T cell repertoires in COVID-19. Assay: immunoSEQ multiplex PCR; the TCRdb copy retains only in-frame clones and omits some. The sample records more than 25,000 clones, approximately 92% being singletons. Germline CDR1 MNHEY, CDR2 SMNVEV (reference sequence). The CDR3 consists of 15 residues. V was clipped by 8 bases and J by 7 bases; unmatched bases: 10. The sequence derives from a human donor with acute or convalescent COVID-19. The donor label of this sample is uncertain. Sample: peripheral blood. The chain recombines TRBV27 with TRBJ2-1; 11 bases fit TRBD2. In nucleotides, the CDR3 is TGTGCCAGCCTTCACACTAGCGGGAGTGCGAATGAGCAGTTCTTC. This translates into CASLHTSGSANEQFF.